The rows below give T cell receptor beta chains drawn from one sample of a study of cytomegalovirus exposure and HLA in healthy donors. Using immunoSEQ multiplex PCR, the repertoire was profiled, and TCRdb retains in-frame clones only, with some absent. The data hold about 240,000 clones, with approximately 83% observed a single time. Sequenced material: PBMCs. The receptors were gathered from a woman aged 30 to 39 in good health and CMV-seropositive. CDR3s include the opening cysteine and the closing phenylalanine or tryptophan. A D gene is named only where the DNA matches it firmly. Only some rows state a clone size, as once, few, many or a class for expanded clones.

CDR3 protein: CASSYISGGYEQYF
CDR3 DNA: TGTGCCAGCAGTTATATCAGCGGGGGATACGAGCAGTACTTC
J gene: TRBJ2-7
V gene: TRBV6-6
D gene: TRBD2
clone size: -

CDR3 protein: CASRLASGANVLTF
CDR3 DNA: TGTGCCAGCCGTTTAGCGAGTGGGGCCAACGTCCTGACTTTC
J gene: TRBJ2-6
V gene: TRBV2
D gene: -
clone size: -

CDR3 protein: CAWSSGRGQRETQYF
CDR3 DNA: TGTGCCTGGAGTAGCGGGAGAGGGCAGCGAGAGACCCAGTACTTC
J gene: TRBJ2-5
V gene: TRBV30
D gene: TRBD2
clone size: -

CDR3 protein: CSVEGLGGGWGTEAFF
CDR3 DNA: TGCAGCGTTGAAGGGCTTGGGGGGGGTTGGGGGACTGAAGCTTTCTTT
J gene: TRBJ1-1
V gene: TRBV29-1
D gene: -
clone size: -

CDR3 protein: CATSRDEREGVYEQYF
CDR3 DNA: TGTGCCACCAGCAGAGATGAGCGGGAGGGGGTCTACGAGCAGTACTTC
J gene: TRBJ2-7
V gene: TRBV15
D gene: TRBD2
clone size: -

CDR3 protein: CATSRDRGNSYEQYF
CDR3 DNA: TGTGCCACCAGCAGAGACCGGGGGAACTCCTACGAGCAGTACTTC
J gene: TRBJ2-7
V gene: TRBV15
D gene: -
clone size: -

CDR3 protein: CASTRSRLTGWGYGYTF
CDR3 DNA: TGTGCCAGCACCCGGAGCCGGTTGACAGGGTGGGGCTATGGCTACACCTTC
J gene: TRBJ1-2
V gene: TRBV5-6
D gene: TRBD1
clone size: once

CDR3 protein: CASSPLGISAMNTEAFF
CDR3 DNA: TGTGCCAGCAGTCCACTAGGTATATCCGCTATGAACACTGAAGCTTTCTTT
J gene: TRBJ1-1
V gene: TRBV2
D gene: -
clone size: -

CDR3 protein: CASSIAGTGLTRPQHF
CDR3 DNA: TGTGCCAGTAGTATAGCTGGGACTGGTTTAACAAGGCCCCAGCATTTT
J gene: TRBJ1-5
V gene: TRBV19
D gene: -
clone size: -

CDR3 protein: CASSSQGQPQHF
CDR3 DNA: TGTGCCAGCAGCTCCCAGGGCCAGCCCCAGCATTTT
J gene: TRBJ1-5
V gene: TRBV11-2
D gene: -
clone size: many

CDR3 protein: CASSRAGSVNEQYF
CDR3 DNA: TGTGCCAGCAGCCGGGCGGGATCGGTAAACGAGCAGTACTTC
J gene: TRBJ2-7
V gene: TRBV14
D gene: -
clone size: -

CDR3 protein: CSAPEAYEQYF
CDR3 DNA: TGCAGTGCTCCGGAGGCTTACGAGCAGTACTTC
J gene: TRBJ2-7
V gene: TRBV20-1
D gene: -
clone size: once

CDR3 protein: CASSGGQFSGNTIYF
CDR3 DNA: TGCGCCAGCAGCGGAGGACAGTTCTCTGGAAACACCATATATTTT
J gene: TRBJ1-3
V gene: TRBV5-1
D gene: -
clone size: once

CDR3 protein: CASTRDRGVHTEAFF
CDR3 DNA: TGTGCCAGCACCCGGGACAGGGGGGTTCACACTGAAGCTTTCTTT
J gene: TRBJ1-1
V gene: TRBV25-1
D gene: TRBD1
clone size: once

CDR3 protein: CASSGDTATEAFF
CDR3 DNA: TGTGCCAGCAGTGGGGACACGGCCACTGAAGCTTTCTTT
J gene: TRBJ1-1
V gene: TRBV6-1
D gene: -
clone size: -

CDR3 protein: CASSQGGYGYTF
CDR3 DNA: TGTGCCAGCAGCCAGGGTGGATATGGCTACACCTTC
J gene: TRBJ1-2
V gene: TRBV5-6
D gene: -
clone size: -

CDR3 protein: CASSQGLAGSYEQYF
CDR3 DNA: TGTGCCAGCAGCCAAGGATTAGCGGGCTCCTACGAGCAGTACTTC
J gene: TRBJ2-7
V gene: TRBV4-2
D gene: TRBD2
clone size: few

CDR3 protein: CASSQEGGPKNEKLFF
CDR3 DNA: TGTGCCAGCAGCCAAGAAGGAGGGCCTAAAAATGAAAAACTGTTTTTT
J gene: TRBJ1-4
V gene: TRBV4-2
D gene: -
clone size: -

CDR3 protein: CAISGTSGKETQYF
CDR3 DNA: TGTGCCATCAGCGGGACTAGCGGTAAAGAGACCCAGTACTTC
J gene: TRBJ2-5
V gene: TRBV10-3
D gene: TRBD2
clone size: -

CDR3 protein: CASSPGGKNIQYF
CDR3 DNA: TGTGCCAGCAGCCCCGGGGGGAAAAACATTCAGTACTTC
J gene: TRBJ2-4
V gene: TRBV7-9
D gene: TRBD2
clone size: -

CDR3 protein: CASSQVTGASYEQYF
CDR3 DNA: TGCGCCAGCAGCCAAGTTACGGGAGCGTCCTACGAGCAGTACTTC
J gene: TRBJ2-7
V gene: TRBV4-1
D gene: -
clone size: once

CDR3 protein: CASTPIGLAGPPLGNEQFF
CDR3 DNA: TGTGCCAGCACCCCCATCGGGCTAGCGGGGCCACCTTTGGGGAATGAGCAGTTCTTC
J gene: TRBJ2-1
V gene: TRBV2
D gene: TRBD2
clone size: -

CDR3 protein: CASRWDRELGEQYF
CDR3 DNA: TGTGCCAGCAGATGGGACAGGGAGCTGGGGGAGCAGTACTTC
J gene: TRBJ2-7
V gene: TRBV28
D gene: TRBD1
clone size: -

CDR3 protein: CASAPGTGNLDGEKLFF
CDR3 DNA: TGTGCCAGCGCCCCCGGGACAGGGAATTTAGATGGCGAAAAACTGTTTTTT
J gene: TRBJ1-4
V gene: TRBV18
D gene: TRBD1
clone size: -

CDR3 protein: CASSVQSDYEQYF
CDR3 DNA: TGTGCCAGCAGTGTGCAGTCAGACTACGAGCAGTACTTC
J gene: TRBJ2-7
V gene: TRBV6-1
D gene: -
clone size: few

CDR3 protein: CASSLMTGSREQYF
CDR3 DNA: TGCGCCAGCAGCTTAATGACAGGCTCGAGAGAGCAGTACTTC
J gene: TRBJ2-7
V gene: TRBV5-1
D gene: -
clone size: -

CDR3 protein: CASRTDANTGELFF
CDR3 DNA: TGCGCCAGCAGGACTGACGCGAACACCGGGGAGCTGTTTTTT
J gene: TRBJ2-2
V gene: TRBV5-1
D gene: -
clone size: -

CDR3 protein: CASSMPSRQGFDGYTF
CDR3 DNA: TGTGCCAGTAGTATGCCCTCCCGACAGGGGTTTGATGGCTACACCTTC
J gene: TRBJ1-2
V gene: TRBV19
D gene: TRBD1
clone size: -

CDR3 protein: CASSIQQGKGYEQYF
CDR3 DNA: TGTGCCAGCAGTATTCAACAGGGGAAAGGGTACGAGCAGTACTTC
J gene: TRBJ2-7
V gene: TRBV6-1
D gene: TRBD1
clone size: -

CDR3 protein: CASSPVAAEGTEAFF
CDR3 DNA: TGTGCCAGCAGCCCGGTCGCGGCGGAAGGCACTGAAGCTTTCTTT
J gene: TRBJ1-1
V gene: TRBV4-2
D gene: -
clone size: -

CDR3 protein: CASSDPGQGTYNEQFF
CDR3 DNA: TGTGCCAGTAGTGACCCCGGACAGGGGACCTACAATGAGCAGTTCTTC
J gene: TRBJ2-1
V gene: TRBV19
D gene: TRBD1
clone size: -

CDR3 protein: CASSLSTRTEAFF
CDR3 DNA: TGTGCCAGCAGCTTAAGTACGCGCACTGAAGCTTTCTTT
J gene: TRBJ1-1
V gene: TRBV7-3
D gene: -
clone size: few

CDR3 protein: CAIPAGVIGTGELFF
CDR3 DNA: TGTGCCATCCCAGCGGGAGTAATAGGCACCGGGGAGCTGTTTTTT
J gene: TRBJ2-2
V gene: TRBV10-3
D gene: TRBD2
clone size: -

CDR3 protein: CASSLQGADQPQHF
CDR3 DNA: TGCGCCAGCAGCCTCCAGGGGGCAGATCAGCCCCAGCATTTT
J gene: TRBJ1-5
V gene: TRBV5-1
D gene: TRBD1
clone size: -

CDR3 protein: CASSEFKQYF
CDR3 DNA: TGTGCCAGCAGTGAATTCAAGCAGTACTTC
J gene: TRBJ2-7
V gene: TRBV6-1
D gene: -
clone size: -

CDR3 protein: CASSETGGGSGNTIYF
CDR3 DNA: TGTGCCAGCAGCGAGACAGGGGGCGGCTCTGGAAACACCATATATTTT
J gene: TRBJ1-3
V gene: TRBV2
D gene: TRBD1
clone size: -

CDR3 protein: CASSGGGVYNEQFF
CDR3 DNA: TGTGCCAGCAGCGGGGGCGGGGTCTACAATGAGCAGTTCTTC
J gene: TRBJ2-1
V gene: TRBV9
D gene: -
clone size: -

CDR3 protein: CASSIDRGTGFLYGYTF
CDR3 DNA: TGTGCCAGTAGTATAGATCGAGGGACAGGGTTCCTTTATGGCTACACCTTC
J gene: TRBJ1-2
V gene: TRBV19
D gene: TRBD1
clone size: -

CDR3 protein: CASSVLLGGTEAFF
CDR3 DNA: TGTGCCAGCAGCGTGTTACTAGGGGGCACTGAAGCTTTCTTT
J gene: TRBJ1-1
V gene: TRBV5-5
D gene: -
clone size: -

CDR3 protein: CASSRANEKLFF
CDR3 DNA: TGTGCCAGCAGCCGTGCTAATGAAAAACTGTTTTTT
J gene: TRBJ1-4
V gene: TRBV7-2
D gene: -
clone size: -

CDR3 protein: CASRTGAYTDTQYF
CDR3 DNA: TGCGCCAGCAGGACAGGGGCCTACACAGATACGCAGTATTTT
J gene: TRBJ2-3
V gene: TRBV5-1
D gene: TRBD1
clone size: -

CDR3 protein: CASSDGTSEVETQYF
CDR3 DNA: TGCGCCAGCAGTGACGGGACTAGCGAGGTGGAGACCCAGTACTTC
J gene: TRBJ2-5
V gene: TRBV10-1
D gene: TRBD2
clone size: -

CDR3 protein: CASNQGTGELFF
CDR3 DNA: TGTGCCAGTAATCAGGGCACCGGGGAGCTGTTTTTT
J gene: TRBJ2-2
V gene: TRBV19
D gene: -
clone size: -

CDR3 protein: CASSVTVYEQFF
CDR3 DNA: TGTGCCAGCAGTGTGACAGTTTATGAGCAGTTCTTC
J gene: TRBJ2-1
V gene: TRBV6-1
D gene: -
clone size: -

CDR3 protein: CASSYGQWQFF
CDR3 DNA: TGTGCCAGCAGCTACGGACAGTGGCAGTTCTTC
J gene: TRBJ2-1
V gene: TRBV11-2
D gene: -
clone size: -